This T cell receptor (beta chain) was captured in a study of blood T cell repertoires in COVID-19. TCRdb's copy holds only in-frame clones and misses some; the assay was immunoSEQ multiplex PCR. The sample holds some 200,000 clones, about 79% seen once. The ends were cut back, 4 bases at V and 1 base at J, with 16 bases in the middle. This CDR3 has 15 amino acids. Germline lookup yields CDR1 SQVTM and CDR2 ANQGSEA. This chain links TRBV29-1 with TRBJ1-1, with a possible D match to TRBD1 (6 bases). Sequenced: peripheral blood. This TCR was sampled from a woman between 40 and 55 years old who had recovered from COVID-19. CDR3 region: CSVGLWARGNTEAFF. The CDR3 coding sequence is TGCAGCGTTGGGCTGTGGGCCAGGGGGAACACTGAAGCTTTCTTT. Combining the CDR3 with reference TRBV29-1 and TRBJ1-1 gives the whole variable domain SAVISQKPSRDICQRGTSLTIQCQVDSQVTMMFWYRQQPGQSLTLIATANQGSEATYESGFVIDKFPISRPNLTFSTLTVSNMSPEDSSIYLCSVGLWARGNTEAFFGQGTRLTVV.